The rows below give T cell receptor beta chains drawn from one sample of a study of T cells in Graves' hyperthyroidism and ophthalmopathy. TCRdb called the multiplex PCR reads again in MiXCR, with one record for every CDR3 protein. This sample has hundreds of thousands of distinct CDR3 sequences, with around 13% found just once. Specimen: blood. The receptors come from a young woman with Graves' hyperthyroidism. The CDR3 runs from the conserved cysteine through the conserved F or W. Each record gives: CDR3 DNA, CDR3 protein, D gene, V gene, J gene, clone size. A D gene is named only where the DNA matches it firmly. Only some rows state a clone size, as once, few, many or a class for expanded clones.

CDR3 DNA: TGTGTCAGCAGTTACAGGTCAACTAATGAAAAACTGTTTTTT
CDR3 protein: CVSSYRSTNEKLFF
D gene: NA
V gene: TRBV2
J gene: TRBJ1-4
clone size: many

CDR3 DNA: TGTGCCACCAGTGACCGGACAGGAAGAAATCAGCCCCAGCATTTT
CDR3 protein: CATSDRTGRNQPQHF
D gene: TRBD1
V gene: TRBV24-1
J gene: TRBJ1-5
clone size: NA

CDR3 DNA: TGTGCCAGCAGTCCCCTAGCGGGAGGCCGCCTGGCCTACGAGCAGTACTTC
CDR3 protein: CASSPLAGGRLAYEQYF
D gene: TRBD2
V gene: TRBV27
J gene: TRBJ2-7
clone size: many

CDR3 DNA: TGTGCCAGTACCACCGGGACAGGGATGGGGTCCAGGGGCTACACCTTC
CDR3 protein: CASTTGTGMGSRGYTF
D gene: TRBD1
V gene: TRBV19
J gene: TRBJ1-2
clone size: few

CDR3 DNA: TGCAGTGCTAGACCTGGGGGCCGAAGGGGGTTTGCTGAAGCTTTCTTT
CDR3 protein: CSARPGGRRGFAEAFF
D gene: NA
V gene: TRBV20-1
J gene: TRBJ1-1
clone size: many

CDR3 DNA: TGTGCCAGCCGGACAAAAGAGGGGACGAACACCGGGGAGCTGTTTTTT
CDR3 protein: CASRTKEGTNTGELFF
D gene: NA
V gene: TRBV18
J gene: TRBJ2-2
clone size: many

CDR3 DNA: TGTGCCAGCAGTTCAGGGGACACAGATACGCAGTATTTT
CDR3 protein: CASSSGDTDTQYF
D gene: NA
V gene: TRBV27
J gene: TRBJ2-3
clone size: many

CDR3 DNA: TGTGCCTGGAGCCGTAGCGGGGGAGTCTACGAGCAGTACTTC
CDR3 protein: CAWSRSGGVYEQYF
D gene: TRBD2
V gene: TRBV30
J gene: TRBJ2-7
clone size: many

CDR3 DNA: TGTGCCAGCAGCACAGATCGCCCGAACACCGGGGAGCTGTTTTTT
CDR3 protein: CASSTDRPNTGELFF
D gene: NA
V gene: TRBV7-9
J gene: TRBJ2-2
clone size: many

CDR3 DNA: TGTGCCAGCAGCTTCCCCTACCTGGCGCACCAAGAGACCCAGTACTTC
CDR3 protein: CASSFPYLAHQETQYF
D gene: NA
V gene: TRBV7-9
J gene: TRBJ2-5
clone size: many

CDR3 DNA: TGTGCCTGGAGTCCCGAAGGAAGGTGGGGGACGTATGAGCAGTTCTTC
CDR3 protein: CAWSPEGRWGTYEQFF
D gene: NA
V gene: TRBV30
J gene: TRBJ2-1
clone size: many

CDR3 DNA: TGTGCCAGCAGTGTGAGGAGAGATCAGCCCCAGCATTTT
CDR3 protein: CASSVRRDQPQHF
D gene: NA
V gene: TRBV12-3/TRBV12-4
J gene: TRBJ1-5
clone size: few

CDR3 DNA: TGTGCCAGCAGCGCCGAAGGGGAAGATACGCAGTATTTT
CDR3 protein: CASSAEGEDTQYF
D gene: NA
V gene: TRBV9
J gene: TRBJ2-3
clone size: few

CDR3 DNA: TGTGCCAGCACAATGACGGGGAGGGGCTCCTACAATGAGCAGTTCTTC
CDR3 protein: CASTMTGRGSYNEQFF
D gene: TRBD2
V gene: TRBV6-1
J gene: TRBJ2-1
clone size: few

CDR3 DNA: TGTGCCAGCAGTCTTAAACTAGCGGGAGCCTACAATGAGCAGTTCTTC
CDR3 protein: CASSLKLAGAYNEQFF
D gene: TRBD2
V gene: TRBV12-3/TRBV12-4
J gene: TRBJ2-1
clone size: NA

CDR3 DNA: TGTGCCAGTAGTACCGGACAGGGGAGGAACACTGAAGCTTTCTTT
CDR3 protein: CASSTGQGRNTEAFF
D gene: TRBD1
V gene: TRBV19
J gene: TRBJ1-1
clone size: once

CDR3 DNA: TGCAGCGTTGAAGGAGAGGGGGCGAACTATGGCTACACCTTC
CDR3 protein: CSVEGEGANYGYTF
D gene: TRBD1
V gene: TRBV29-1
J gene: TRBJ1-2
clone size: NA

CDR3 DNA: TGTGCCAGTAGTATCCGGGGACTAGCGGGAGATTCCCCCCATGGCTACGAGCAGTACTTC
CDR3 protein: CASSIRGLAGDSPHGYEQYF
D gene: TRBD2
V gene: TRBV19
J gene: TRBJ2-7
clone size: few

CDR3 DNA: TGTGCCAGCACGACTACAGGGTTGGGATCACCCCTCCACTTT
CDR3 protein: CASTTTGLGSPLHF
D gene: NA
V gene: TRBV5-6
J gene: TRBJ1-6
clone size: few

CDR3 DNA: TGTGCCAGCAGCCAATTCGTCTCAAGTACCGGGGAGCTGTTTTTT
CDR3 protein: CASSQFVSSTGELFF
D gene: NA
V gene: TRBV4-2
J gene: TRBJ2-2
clone size: many

CDR3 DNA: TGTGCCAGCAGCCTATTCGCCAAAAACGGGGAGACCCAGTACTTC
CDR3 protein: CASSLFAKNGETQYF
D gene: NA
V gene: TRBV3-1
J gene: TRBJ2-5
clone size: many

CDR3 DNA: TGTGCCAGCAGCTTTAGGGGTCTAGCCAAAAACATTCAGTACTTC
CDR3 protein: CASSFRGLAKNIQYF
D gene: NA
V gene: TRBV11-2
J gene: TRBJ2-4
clone size: many

CDR3 DNA: TGTGCCAGCAGTGAACTACTAGCGGGATACGAGCAGTACTTC
CDR3 protein: CASSELLAGYEQYF
D gene: TRBD2
V gene: TRBV2
J gene: TRBJ2-7
clone size: NA

CDR3 DNA: TGTGCCAGCAGTGAAGTCTACAGAACTTACTATGGCTACACCTTC
CDR3 protein: CASSEVYRTYYGYTF
D gene: NA
V gene: TRBV2
J gene: TRBJ1-2
clone size: many

CDR3 DNA: TGCAGTGCCACCGGGACAGGGGTAGTCGAGCAGTACTTC
CDR3 protein: CSATGTGVVEQYF
D gene: TRBD1
V gene: TRBV20-1
J gene: TRBJ2-7
clone size: many

CDR3 DNA: TGTGCCAGCAGCTTATTTCCTAACAATGGGCAGTTCTTC
CDR3 protein: CASSLFPNNGQFF
D gene: NA
V gene: TRBV7-9
J gene: TRBJ2-1
clone size: NA

CDR3 DNA: TGCGCCAGCAGTGAGTTGACTAGCGGGAACAAAGAGACCCAGTACTTC
CDR3 protein: CASSELTSGNKETQYF
D gene: TRBD2
V gene: TRBV10-2
J gene: TRBJ2-5
clone size: many

CDR3 DNA: TGTGGAGCGGGAGTTGCCTACAATGAGCAGTTCTTC
CDR3 protein: CGAGVAYNEQFF
D gene: TRBD2
V gene: TRBV6-5
J gene: TRBJ2-1
clone size: few

CDR3 DNA: TGTGCCAGCACTACCTGGGCCATAGCGGGAGGAACCTACGAGCAGTACTTC
CDR3 protein: CASTTWAIAGGTYEQYF
D gene: TRBD2
V gene: TRBV27
J gene: TRBJ2-7
clone size: many

CDR3 DNA: TGCGCCAGCAGCCAGACTAGCGCGGACGAGCAGTACTTC
CDR3 protein: CASSQTSADEQYF
D gene: TRBD2
V gene: TRBV4-1
J gene: TRBJ2-7
clone size: few

CDR3 DNA: TGTGCCAGCAGCTTAGAAACAGGGAGGGGATTCACCGGGGAGCTGTTTTTT
CDR3 protein: CASSLETGRGFTGELFF
D gene: NA
V gene: TRBV11-2
J gene: TRBJ2-2
clone size: NA

CDR3 DNA: TGCGCCAGCAGCCAAGTCGTTCCGGGACAGTTCCCTTTAGGGGATGAAAAACTGTTTTTT
CDR3 protein: CASSQVVPGQFPLGDEKLFF
D gene: TRBD1
V gene: TRBV4-1
J gene: TRBJ1-4
clone size: NA

CDR3 DNA: TGTGCCAGCTCACCACCGGAAGTGACACTGGAGGCTTGCTACACCTTC
CDR3 protein: CASSPPEVTLEACYTF
D gene: NA
V gene: TRBV18
J gene: TRBJ1-2
clone size: few

CDR3 DNA: TGCAGTGCTAGAGGACAGGGTGGCGAGCAGTACTTC
CDR3 protein: CSARGQGGEQYF
D gene: TRBD1
V gene: TRBV20-1
J gene: TRBJ2-7
clone size: many

CDR3 DNA: TGTGCCAGCAGCCCTCATAGCGGGAGGGCCATTGAGACCCAGTACTTC
CDR3 protein: CASSPHSGRAIETQYF
D gene: TRBD2
V gene: TRBV13
J gene: TRBJ2-5
clone size: many

CDR3 DNA: TGTGCCAGCAGCGTAGGACCCACCGGGGAGCTGTTTTTT
CDR3 protein: CASSVGPTGELFF
D gene: NA
V gene: TRBV9
J gene: TRBJ2-2
clone size: few

CDR3 DNA: TGTGCCAGCAACGCCGGGACAGGGGATGGAAACACCATATATTTT
CDR3 protein: CASNAGTGDGNTIYF
D gene: TRBD1
V gene: TRBV2
J gene: TRBJ1-3
clone size: many

CDR3 DNA: TGTGCCAGCAGCCAAGATCAAGGGGGCACTGAGCAGTTCTTC
CDR3 protein: CASSQDQGGTEQFF
D gene: TRBD1
V gene: TRBV4-2
J gene: TRBJ2-1
clone size: many

CDR3 DNA: TGTGCCAGCAGTGAAGCAGGTACAGGGAATGAGCAGTTCTTC
CDR3 protein: CASSEAGTGNEQFF
D gene: NA
V gene: TRBV2
J gene: TRBJ2-1
clone size: many

CDR3 DNA: TGCAGTGCTAGAGATTTGCGGCCTAGCTCCTACAATGAGCAGTTCTTC
CDR3 protein: CSARDLRPSSYNEQFF
D gene: NA
V gene: TRBV20-1
J gene: TRBJ2-1
clone size: NA

CDR3 DNA: TGCAGTGCCAAAATGAGACATTCGAACACTGAAGCTTTCTTT
CDR3 protein: CSAKMRHSNTEAFF
D gene: NA
V gene: TRBV20-1
J gene: TRBJ1-1
clone size: few

CDR3 DNA: TGTGCCAGCAGCCAAGAAACGGTCCTGAGCTCTGGAAACACCATATATTTT
CDR3 protein: CASSQETVLSSGNTIYF
D gene: NA
V gene: TRBV14
J gene: TRBJ1-3
clone size: few

CDR3 DNA: TGTGCCAGCAGCTTAGCCCTACTTCTCCCTGGGGAGACCCAGTACTTC
CDR3 protein: CASSLALLLPGETQYF
D gene: NA
V gene: TRBV11-1
J gene: TRBJ2-5
clone size: many

CDR3 DNA: TGCGCCAGCAGCCAAGATTTGGCAGGGGCCAACTCTCGAAACACCATATATTTT
CDR3 protein: CASSQDLAGANSRNTIYF
D gene: NA
V gene: TRBV4-3
J gene: TRBJ1-3
clone size: NA

CDR3 DNA: TGCGCCAGCAGCCCCATGGGAACAGGGGCGAGTTCACCCCTCCACTTT
CDR3 protein: CASSPMGTGASSPLHF
D gene: TRBD1
V gene: TRBV4-1
J gene: TRBJ1-6
clone size: NA

CDR3 DNA: TGTGCCAGCAGCCCATCGGGACTAGCGGAACTAGCCAAAAACATTCAGTACTTC
CDR3 protein: CASSPSGLAELAKNIQYF
D gene: TRBD2
V gene: TRBV7-9
J gene: TRBJ2-4
clone size: few

CDR3 DNA: TGTGCCAGTAGTAGCGGTCCGCGACAAAACTATGGCTACACCTTC
CDR3 protein: CASSSGPRQNYGYTF
D gene: NA
V gene: TRBV19
J gene: TRBJ1-2
clone size: many

CDR3 DNA: TGCAGTGCTAGGGCGAGGCAGCCCTTCGGCTGGAACACTGAAGCTTTCTTT
CDR3 protein: CSARARQPFGWNTEAFF
D gene: NA
V gene: TRBV20-1
J gene: TRBJ1-1
clone size: once

CDR3 DNA: TGCAGTGCTGGTTCACCTCTTAGCGGCTACACAGATACGCAGTATTTT
CDR3 protein: CSAGSPLSGYTDTQYF
D gene: NA
V gene: TRBV20-1
J gene: TRBJ2-3
clone size: many